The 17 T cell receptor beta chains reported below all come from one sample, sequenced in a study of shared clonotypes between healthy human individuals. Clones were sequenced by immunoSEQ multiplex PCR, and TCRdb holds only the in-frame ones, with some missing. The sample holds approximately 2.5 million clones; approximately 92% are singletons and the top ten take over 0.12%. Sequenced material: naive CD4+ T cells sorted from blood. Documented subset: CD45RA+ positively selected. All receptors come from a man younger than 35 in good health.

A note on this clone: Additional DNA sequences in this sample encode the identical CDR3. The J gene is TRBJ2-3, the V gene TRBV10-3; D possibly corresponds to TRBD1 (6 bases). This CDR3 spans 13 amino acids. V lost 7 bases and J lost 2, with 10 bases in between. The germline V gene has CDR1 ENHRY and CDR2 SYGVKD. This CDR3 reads CAITTGSTDTQYF. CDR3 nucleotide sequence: TGTGCCATCACAACAGGGTCCACAGATACGCAGTATTTT.

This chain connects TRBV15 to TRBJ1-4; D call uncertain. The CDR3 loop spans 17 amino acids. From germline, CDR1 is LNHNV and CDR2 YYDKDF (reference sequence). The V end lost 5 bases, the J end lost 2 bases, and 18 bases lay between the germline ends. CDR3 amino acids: CATSRRGVSSTNEKLFF. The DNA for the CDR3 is TGTGCCACCAGCCGCCGCGGGGTGTCTTCTACTAATGAAAAACTGTTTTTT.

DNA of the CDR3: TGTGCCAGCAAGGGGACGGTGAACACTGAAGCTTTCTTT. Its protein product is CASKGTVNTEAFF. The chain links TRBV27 to TRBJ1-1; TRBD1 might be the D (5 bases). In germline, CDR1 is MNHEY, CDR2 SMNVEV (reference sequence). V dropped 7 bases and J dropped 0 bases, with 9 bases sitting between them. The CDR3 has 13 amino acids.

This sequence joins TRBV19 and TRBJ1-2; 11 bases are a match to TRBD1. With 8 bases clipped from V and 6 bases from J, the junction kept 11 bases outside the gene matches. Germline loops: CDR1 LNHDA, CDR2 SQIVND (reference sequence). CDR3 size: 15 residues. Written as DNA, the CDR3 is TGTGCCAGTCGGACAGGGGGCGCAGGGACTGATGGCTACACCTTC. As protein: CASRTGGAGTDGYTF.

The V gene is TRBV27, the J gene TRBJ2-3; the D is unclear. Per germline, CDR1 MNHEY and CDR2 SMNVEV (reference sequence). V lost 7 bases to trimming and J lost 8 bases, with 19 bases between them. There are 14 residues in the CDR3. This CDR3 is CASTPTWLGGTQYF. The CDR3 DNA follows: TGTGCCAGCACCCCCACCTGGCTTGGCGGTACGCAGTATTTT.

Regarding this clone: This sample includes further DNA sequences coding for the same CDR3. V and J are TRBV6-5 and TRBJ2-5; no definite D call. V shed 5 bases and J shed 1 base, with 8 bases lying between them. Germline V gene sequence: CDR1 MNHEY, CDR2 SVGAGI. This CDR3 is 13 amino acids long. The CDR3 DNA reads TGTGCCAGCAGTCGGACGGCCCAAGAGACCCAGTACTTC. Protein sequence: CASSRTAQETQYF.

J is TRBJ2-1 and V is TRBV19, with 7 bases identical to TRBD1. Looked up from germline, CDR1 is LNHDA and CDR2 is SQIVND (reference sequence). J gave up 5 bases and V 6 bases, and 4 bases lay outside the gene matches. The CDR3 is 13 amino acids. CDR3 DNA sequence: TGTGCCAGTAGGGGACAGACAGACAATGAGCAGTTCTTC. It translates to CASRGQTDNEQFF.

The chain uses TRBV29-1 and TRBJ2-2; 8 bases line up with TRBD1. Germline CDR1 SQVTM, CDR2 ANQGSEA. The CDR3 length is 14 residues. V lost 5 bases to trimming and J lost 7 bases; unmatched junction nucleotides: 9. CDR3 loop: CSVRTGGLGGELFF. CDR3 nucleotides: TGCAGCGTTCGCACAGGGGGTTTGGGCGGGGAGCTGTTTTTT.

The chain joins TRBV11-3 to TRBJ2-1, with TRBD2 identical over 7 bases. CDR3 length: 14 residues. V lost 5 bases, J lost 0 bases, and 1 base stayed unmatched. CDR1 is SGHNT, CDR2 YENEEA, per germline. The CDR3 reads CASSREGSYNEQFF. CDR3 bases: TGTGCCAGCAGCAGGGAGGGCTCCTACAATGAGCAGTTCTTC.

The CDR3 spells CASSLARAGGNSPLHF. CDR3 bases: TGTGCCAGCAGCTTGGCTAGGGCCGGGGGAAATTCACCCCTCCACTTT. The J gene is TRBJ1-6, the V gene TRBV5-4; D is perhaps TRBD1 (5 bases). V lost 0 bases to trimming and J lost 7 bases, with 14 bases between them. CDR3 length: 16 amino acids. Germline V gene sequence: CDR1 SGHNT, CDR2 YYREEE (reference sequence).

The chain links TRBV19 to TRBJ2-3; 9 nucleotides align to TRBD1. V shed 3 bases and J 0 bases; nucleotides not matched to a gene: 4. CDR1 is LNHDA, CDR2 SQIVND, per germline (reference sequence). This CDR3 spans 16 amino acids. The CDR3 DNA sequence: TGTGCCAGTAGTATCCGGGACAGGGTGAGCACAGATACGCAGTATTTT. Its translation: CASSIRDRVSTDTQYF.

In nucleotides, the CDR3 is TGCGCCAGCAGCGCCAGGACAAATACTAATGAAAAACTGTTTTTT. Its translation is CASSARTNTNEKLFF. V and J are TRBV4-1 and TRBJ1-4; perhaps TRBD1 as D (5 bases). The CDR3 has 15 amino acids. Trimming pared 5 bases from V and 2 bases from J, leaving 12 bases between. Germline V CDR1 and CDR2: MGHRA, YSYEKL.

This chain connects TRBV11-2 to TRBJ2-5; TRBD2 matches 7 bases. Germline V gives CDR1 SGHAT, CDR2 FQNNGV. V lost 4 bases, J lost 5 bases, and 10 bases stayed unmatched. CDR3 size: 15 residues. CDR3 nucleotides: TGTGCCAGCAGCTCCGGGACTAAGACCCTGGAGACCCAGTACTTC. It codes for CASSSGTKTLETQYF.

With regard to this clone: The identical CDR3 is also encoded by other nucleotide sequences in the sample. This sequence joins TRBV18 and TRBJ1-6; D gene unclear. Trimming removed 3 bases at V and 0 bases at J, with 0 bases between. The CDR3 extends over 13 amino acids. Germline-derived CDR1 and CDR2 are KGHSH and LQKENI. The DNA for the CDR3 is TGTGCCAGCTCACCCTCCTATAATTCACCCCTCCACTTT. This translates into CASSPSYNSPLHF.

The CDR3 is CASSLGGNTDTQYF. The CDR3 nucleotides read TGTGCCAGCAGCTTGGGGGGAAACACAGATACGCAGTATTTT. This chain connects TRBV5-6 to TRBJ2-3; D uncertain. Germline lookup yields CDR1 SGHDT and CDR2 YYEEEE. The CDR3 covers 14 residues. The V and J ends lost 0 bases and 2 bases respectively, with 7 bases between them.

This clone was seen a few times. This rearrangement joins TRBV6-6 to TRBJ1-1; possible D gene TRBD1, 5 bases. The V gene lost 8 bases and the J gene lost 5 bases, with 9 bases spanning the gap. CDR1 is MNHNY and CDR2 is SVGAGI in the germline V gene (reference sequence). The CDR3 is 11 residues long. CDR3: CASGGETEAFF. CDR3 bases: TGTGCCAGCGGGGGTGAAACTGAAGCTTTCTTT.

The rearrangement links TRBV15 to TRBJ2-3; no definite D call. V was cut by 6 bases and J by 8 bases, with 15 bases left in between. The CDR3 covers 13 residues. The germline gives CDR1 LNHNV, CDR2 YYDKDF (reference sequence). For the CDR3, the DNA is TGTGCCACCAGGAAGGCTGACGTTGGTACGCAGTATTTT. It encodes CATRKADVGTQYF.